The rows below give T cell receptor beta chains drawn from one sample of a study of control samples from healthy donors and cancer patients. Sequencing was performed with immunoSEQ multiplex PCR; in TCRdb, only in-frame clones are kept and a portion is missing. The data hold 130,000 or so clones, with around nine tenths observed a single time. The specimen was blood. The receptors originated from a man aged 30-40 years in good health. Each CDR3 is given with its conserved first and last residue. D genes are given only for firm matches. Expanded clones are given a class, and other clones once, few, many or no size at all.

CDR3nt: TGTGCCAGCAGTGAGTTGGGTTTAGGCAATCAGCCCCAGCATTTT
CDR3aa: CASSELGLGNQPQHF
j_gene: TRBJ1-5
abundance: -
v_gene: TRBV6-1
d_gene: -

CDR3nt: TGTGCCATCAGTGATGAGGCAGGCCGAGATAATTCACCCCTCCACTTT
CDR3aa: CAISDEAGRDNSPLHF
j_gene: TRBJ1-6
abundance: once
v_gene: TRBV10-3
d_gene: -

CDR3nt: TGTGCCACAGATACAGGGGGCGGGTCAGATACGCAGTATTTT
CDR3aa: CATDTGGGSDTQYF
j_gene: TRBJ2-3
abundance: -
v_gene: TRBV24-1
d_gene: TRBD1

CDR3nt: TGTGCCAGCGGGAAGATGATCCAAGAGACCCAGTACTTC
CDR3aa: CASGKMIQETQYF
j_gene: TRBJ2-5
abundance: -
v_gene: TRBV6-5
d_gene: -

CDR3nt: TGTGCCAGCAGCCGCGGACAGCTAAGCTCTGGGGCCAACGTCCTGACTTTC
CDR3aa: CASSRGQLSSGANVLTF
j_gene: TRBJ2-6
abundance: -
v_gene: TRBV3-1/TRBV3-2
d_gene: -

CDR3nt: TGTGCCAGCAGTCGCACCTCAGGGGCCCGGGAAGGCTACACCTTC
CDR3aa: CASSRTSGAREGYTF
j_gene: TRBJ1-2
abundance: -
v_gene: TRBV28
d_gene: -

CDR3nt: TGTGCCAGTAGTCCCCGGGGCGCGAACACTGAAGCTTTCTTT
CDR3aa: CASSPRGANTEAFF
j_gene: TRBJ1-1
abundance: -
v_gene: TRBV19
d_gene: -

CDR3nt: TGTGCCAGCAGTGTGCTAGCGGGGGGGCAAAATGAGCAGTTCTTC
CDR3aa: CASSVLAGGQNEQFF
j_gene: TRBJ2-1
abundance: few
v_gene: TRBV6-4
d_gene: TRBD2

CDR3nt: TGTGCCACCAGTGATTTGTCAGGGGAAGAGACCCAGTACTTC
CDR3aa: CATSDLSGEETQYF
j_gene: TRBJ2-5
abundance: -
v_gene: TRBV24-1
d_gene: -

CDR3nt: TGTGCCAGCAGCTTCCGGGACAGTGAAGCTTTCTTT
CDR3aa: CASSFRDSEAFF
j_gene: TRBJ1-1
abundance: -
v_gene: TRBV28
d_gene: TRBD1

CDR3nt: TGCGCCAGCAGTAAGAGACTAGCGGGGCCCACAGATACGCAGTATTTT
CDR3aa: CASSKRLAGPTDTQYF
j_gene: TRBJ2-3
abundance: once
v_gene: TRBV10-1
d_gene: TRBD2

CDR3nt: TGTGCCAGCAGCATCCAAGGGGGGGTAGGGACAGATACGCAGTATTTT
CDR3aa: CASSIQGGVGTDTQYF
j_gene: TRBJ2-3
abundance: -
v_gene: TRBV9
d_gene: -

CDR3nt: TGCACCAGCAGCCAAGTTGGCGGGACACCCCATGGCACCGGGGAGCTGTTTTTT
CDR3aa: CTSSQVGGTPHGTGELFF
j_gene: TRBJ2-2
abundance: few
v_gene: TRBV1
d_gene: -

CDR3nt: TGTGCCAGCAGCTTGGGGGGCGGGGAGGATTACACAGATACGCAGTATTTT
CDR3aa: CASSLGGGEDYTDTQYF
j_gene: TRBJ2-3
abundance: -
v_gene: TRBV5-4
d_gene: -

CDR3nt: TGCGCCAGCCAACGGGACGTAGGATCTGGAAACACCATATATTTT
CDR3aa: CASQRDVGSGNTIYF
j_gene: TRBJ1-3
abundance: -
v_gene: TRBV5-1
d_gene: -

CDR3nt: TGTGCCAGCAGTGAGGTGCCCGAGGGGCAAGCGAACTATGGCTACACCTTC
CDR3aa: CASSEVPEGQANYGYTF
j_gene: TRBJ1-2
abundance: -
v_gene: TRBV6-1
d_gene: -

CDR3nt: TGTGCCAGCAGCCAGGGCCGGGACAGGGATTTTAATAATTGGAGAAACACCATATATTTT
CDR3aa: CASSQGRDRDFNNWRNTIYF
j_gene: TRBJ1-3
abundance: -
v_gene: TRBV14
d_gene: TRBD1

CDR3nt: TGTGCCAGCTCACTACAACCGGGAGAGAAGAACACTGAAGCTTTCTTT
CDR3aa: CASSLQPGEKNTEAFF
j_gene: TRBJ1-1
abundance: once
v_gene: TRBV18
d_gene: -

CDR3nt: TGTGCCAGCTCAGGGAACACCGGGGAGCTGTTTTTT
CDR3aa: CASSGNTGELFF
j_gene: TRBJ2-2
abundance: -
v_gene: TRBV18
d_gene: -

CDR3nt: TGTGCCAGCTCAGAACCCCGGGACGCCCGCTCTGGGGCCAACGTCCTGACTTTC
CDR3aa: CASSEPRDARSGANVLTF
j_gene: TRBJ2-6
abundance: -
v_gene: TRBV18
d_gene: -

CDR3nt: TGTGCCAGCAACAGACAGGGGGAAGGTGAGCAGTTCTTC
CDR3aa: CASNRQGEGEQFF
j_gene: TRBJ2-1
abundance: -
v_gene: TRBV6-5
d_gene: TRBD1

CDR3nt: TGTGCCAGCAGCCGAAGGCGGGGGGTGCTAGGAGATACGCAGTATTTT
CDR3aa: CASSRRRGVLGDTQYF
j_gene: TRBJ2-3
abundance: -
v_gene: TRBV11-3
d_gene: TRBD2

CDR3nt: TGTGCCAGCAGATCTCACGGAAGGGGGGGCCCAGAGACCCAGTACTTC
CDR3aa: CASRSHGRGGPETQYF
j_gene: TRBJ2-5
abundance: -
v_gene: TRBV7-9
d_gene: -

CDR3nt: TGCGCCAGCAGCGCGGACGGAGAAGGCAATGAGCAGTTCTTC
CDR3aa: CASSADGEGNEQFF
j_gene: TRBJ2-1
abundance: -
v_gene: TRBV5-1
d_gene: -

CDR3nt: TGTGCCTGGAGTGTACTCAGGGGGGGTGATGAAAAACTGTTTTTT
CDR3aa: CAWSVLRGGDEKLFF
j_gene: TRBJ1-4
abundance: once
v_gene: TRBV30
d_gene: TRBD1

CDR3nt: TGTGCCAGCAGTCCCACAGGGGGGCGGGCTTTCTTT
CDR3aa: CASSPTGGRAFF
j_gene: TRBJ1-1
abundance: -
v_gene: TRBV27
d_gene: TRBD1

CDR3nt: TGCGCCAGCAACCAGGGAGGGGGCACAGATACGCAGTATTTT
CDR3aa: CASNQGGGTDTQYF
j_gene: TRBJ2-3
abundance: -
v_gene: TRBV5-1
d_gene: TRBD2

CDR3nt: TGTGCCAGCAGACAGGGGCTCGCAACTGAAGCTTTCTTT
CDR3aa: CASRQGLATEAFF
j_gene: TRBJ1-1
abundance: once
v_gene: TRBV6-4
d_gene: TRBD1

CDR3nt: TGTGCCAGTAGTCCCGTGGTGTCCTCCTATGGCTACACCTTC
CDR3aa: CASSPVVSSYGYTF
j_gene: TRBJ1-2
abundance: -
v_gene: TRBV19
d_gene: -

CDR3nt: TGTGCCACCAGCAGAGATGGGGAACACAGGGTCCAGCCCCAGCATTTT
CDR3aa: CATSRDGEHRVQPQHF
j_gene: TRBJ1-5
abundance: -
v_gene: TRBV15
d_gene: -

CDR3nt: TGCAGTGCTAGTGGATGGGACAGGCAAGAGACCCAGTACTTC
CDR3aa: CSASGWDRQETQYF
j_gene: TRBJ2-5
abundance: -
v_gene: TRBV20-1
d_gene: TRBD1

CDR3nt: TGTGCCAGCAGAAACCAAGAGACCCAGTACTTC
CDR3aa: CASRNQETQYF
j_gene: TRBJ2-5
abundance: once
v_gene: TRBV6-5
d_gene: -

CDR3nt: TGTGCCAGCAGCGGCTACGGGACTAGTTCTGGGGCCAACGTCCTGACTTTC
CDR3aa: CASSGYGTSSGANVLTF
j_gene: TRBJ2-6
abundance: -
v_gene: TRBV9
d_gene: TRBD2

CDR3nt: TGCGCCAGCAGCTCCGGGACAGCTAATTCACCCCTCCACTTT
CDR3aa: CASSSGTANSPLHF
j_gene: TRBJ1-6
abundance: -
v_gene: TRBV4-1
d_gene: TRBD1

CDR3nt: TGTGCCAGCAGGTCGGGAAGGGCTGAAGCTTTCTTT
CDR3aa: CASRSGRAEAFF
j_gene: TRBJ1-1
abundance: -
v_gene: TRBV12-3/TRBV12-4
d_gene: -

CDR3nt: TGTGCCAGCAGACAGGATAGCAATCAGCCCCAGCATTTT
CDR3aa: CASRQDSNQPQHF
j_gene: TRBJ1-5
abundance: -
v_gene: TRBV2
d_gene: -

CDR3nt: TGTGCCATCAGTCCATACAGGACAGGGGGAGAGACTGAAGCTTTCTTT
CDR3aa: CAISPYRTGGETEAFF
j_gene: TRBJ1-1
abundance: -
v_gene: TRBV10-3
d_gene: TRBD1

CDR3nt: TGTGCCAGCACCTTAACCGGGACAGCCGGCTACACCTTC
CDR3aa: CASTLTGTAGYTF
j_gene: TRBJ1-2
abundance: -
v_gene: TRBV7-2
d_gene: TRBD1

CDR3nt: TGTGCCAGCAGTGAACCGGGCGACGCAACTAATGAAAAACTGTTTTTT
CDR3aa: CASSEPGDATNEKLFF
j_gene: TRBJ1-4
abundance: -
v_gene: TRBV25-1
d_gene: -

CDR3nt: TGTGCCAGCAGCGATTGGACAGGGCGGGTGGACTATGGCTACACCTTC
CDR3aa: CASSDWTGRVDYGYTF
j_gene: TRBJ1-2
abundance: -
v_gene: TRBV9
d_gene: TRBD1

CDR3nt: TGTGCCAGCAGTTCAGGGGGCTATGGCTACACCTTC
CDR3aa: CASSSGGYGYTF
j_gene: TRBJ1-2
abundance: -
v_gene: TRBV28
d_gene: TRBD1

CDR3nt: TGTGCCAGTTATGGCAGGGTGGCCGGGGAGCTGTTTTTT
CDR3aa: CASYGRVAGELFF
j_gene: TRBJ2-2
abundance: -
v_gene: TRBV19
d_gene: -